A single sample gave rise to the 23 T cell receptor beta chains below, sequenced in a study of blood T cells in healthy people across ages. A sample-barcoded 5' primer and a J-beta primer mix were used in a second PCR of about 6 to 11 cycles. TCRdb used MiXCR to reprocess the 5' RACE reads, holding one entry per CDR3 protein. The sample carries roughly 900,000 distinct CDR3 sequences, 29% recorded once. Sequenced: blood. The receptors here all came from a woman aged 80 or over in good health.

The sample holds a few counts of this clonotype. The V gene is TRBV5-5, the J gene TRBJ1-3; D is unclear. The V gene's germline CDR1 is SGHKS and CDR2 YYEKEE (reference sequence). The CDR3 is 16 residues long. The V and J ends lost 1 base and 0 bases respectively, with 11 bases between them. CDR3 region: CASSLSAGLSGNTIYF. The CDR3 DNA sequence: TGTGCCAGCAGCTTGTCTGCGGGTCTCTCTGGAAACACCATATATTTT. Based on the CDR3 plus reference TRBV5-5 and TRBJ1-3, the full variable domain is DAGVTQSPTHLIKTRGQQVTLRCSPISGHKSVSWYQQVLGQGPQFIFQYYEKEERGRGNFPDRFSARQFPNYSSELNVNALLLGDSALYLCASSLSAGLSGNTIYFGEGSWLTVV.

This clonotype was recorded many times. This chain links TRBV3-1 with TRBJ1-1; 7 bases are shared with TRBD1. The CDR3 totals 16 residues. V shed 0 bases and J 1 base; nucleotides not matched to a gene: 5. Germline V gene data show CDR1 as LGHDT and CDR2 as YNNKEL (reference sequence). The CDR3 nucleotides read TGTGCCAGCAGCCAAGACGCCTACAGGGGGAACACTGAAGCTTTCTTT. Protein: CASSQDAYRGNTEAFF.

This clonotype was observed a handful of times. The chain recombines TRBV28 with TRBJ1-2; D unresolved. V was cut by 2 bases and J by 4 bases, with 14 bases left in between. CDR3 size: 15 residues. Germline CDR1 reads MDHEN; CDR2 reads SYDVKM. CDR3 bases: TGTGCCAGCAGTTTAGGCCGAGGCGGGTTCTATGGCTACACCTTC. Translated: CASSLGRGGFYGYTF.

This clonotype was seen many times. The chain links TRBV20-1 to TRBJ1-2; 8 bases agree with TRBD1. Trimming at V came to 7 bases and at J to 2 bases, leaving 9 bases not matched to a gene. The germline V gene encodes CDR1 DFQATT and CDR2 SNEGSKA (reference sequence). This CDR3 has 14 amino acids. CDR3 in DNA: TGCAGTGGGACGGACAGGGCCACGAACTATGGCTACACCTTC. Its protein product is CSGTDRATNYGYTF.

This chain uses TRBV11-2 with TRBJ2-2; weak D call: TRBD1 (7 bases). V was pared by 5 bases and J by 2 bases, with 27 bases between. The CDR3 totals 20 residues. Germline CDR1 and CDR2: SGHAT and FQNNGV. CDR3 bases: TGTGCCAGCAGCCCTTCGCAGAATACAGGGGAGGTCTCCAACACCGGGGAGCTGTTTTTT. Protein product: CASSPSQNTGEVSNTGELFF.

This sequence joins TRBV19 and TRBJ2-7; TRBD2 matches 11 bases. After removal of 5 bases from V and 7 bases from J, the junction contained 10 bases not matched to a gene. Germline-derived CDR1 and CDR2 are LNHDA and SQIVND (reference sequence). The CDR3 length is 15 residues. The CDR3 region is CASSVTSGAANEQYF. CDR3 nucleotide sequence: TGTGCCAGTAGTGTGACTAGCGGGGCCGCCAATGAGCAGTACTTC.

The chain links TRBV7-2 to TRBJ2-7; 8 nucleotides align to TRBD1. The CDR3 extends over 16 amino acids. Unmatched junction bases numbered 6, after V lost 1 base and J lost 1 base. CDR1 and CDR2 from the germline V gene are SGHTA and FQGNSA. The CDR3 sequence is CASSLVAGGASYEQYF. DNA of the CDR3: TGTGCCAGCAGCTTAGTGGCAGGGGGCGCTTCCTACGAGCAGTACTTC.

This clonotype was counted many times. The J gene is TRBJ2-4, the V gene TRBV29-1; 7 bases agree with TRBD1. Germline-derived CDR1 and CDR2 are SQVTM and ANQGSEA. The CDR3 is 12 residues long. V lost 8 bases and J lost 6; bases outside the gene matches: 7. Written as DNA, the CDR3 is TGCAGCTGCAAGGGGGCGCCAAACATTCAGTACTTC. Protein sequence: CSCKGAPNIQYF. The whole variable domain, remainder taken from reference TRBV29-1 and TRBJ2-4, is SAVISQKPSRDICQRGTSLTIQCQVDSQVTMMFWYRQQPGQSLTLIATANQGSEATYESGFVIDKFPISRPNLTFSTLTVSNMSPEDSSIYLCSCKGAPNIQYFGAGTRLSVL.

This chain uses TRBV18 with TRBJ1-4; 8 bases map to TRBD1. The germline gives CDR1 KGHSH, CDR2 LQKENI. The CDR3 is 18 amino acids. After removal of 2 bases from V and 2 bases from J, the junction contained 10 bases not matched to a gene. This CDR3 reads CASSPGWQGATTNEKLFF. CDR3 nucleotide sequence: TGTGCCAGCTCACCAGGGTGGCAGGGGGCAACGACTAATGAAAAACTGTTTTTT.

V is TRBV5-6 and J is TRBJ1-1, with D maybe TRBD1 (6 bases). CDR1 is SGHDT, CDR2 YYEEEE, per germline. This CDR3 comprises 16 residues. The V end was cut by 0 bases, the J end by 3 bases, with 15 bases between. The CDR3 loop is CASSLAPGQQYTEAFF. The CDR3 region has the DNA TGTGCCAGCAGCTTGGCCCCGGGACAACAGTACACTGAAGCTTTCTTT.

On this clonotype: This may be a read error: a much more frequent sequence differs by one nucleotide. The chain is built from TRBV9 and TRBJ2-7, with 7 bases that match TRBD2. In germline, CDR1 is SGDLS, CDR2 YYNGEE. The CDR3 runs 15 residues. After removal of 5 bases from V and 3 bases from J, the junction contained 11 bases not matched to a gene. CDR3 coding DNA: TGTGCCAGCAGTGTCGGGGGAGGGAGGAGCTACGAGCAGTACTTC. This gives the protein CASSVGGGRSYEQYF. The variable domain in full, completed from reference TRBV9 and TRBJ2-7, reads DSGVTQTPKHLITATGQRVTLRCSPRSGDLSVYWYQQSLDQGLQFLIQYYNGEERAKGNILERFSAQQFPDLHSELNLSSLELGDSALYFCASSVGGGRSYEQYFGPGTRLTVT.

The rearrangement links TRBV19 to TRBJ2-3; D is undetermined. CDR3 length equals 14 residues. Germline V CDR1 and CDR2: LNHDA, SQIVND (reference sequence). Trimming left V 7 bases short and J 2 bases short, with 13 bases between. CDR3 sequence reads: CASTVAGSTDTQYF. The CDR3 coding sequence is TGTGCCAGTACCGTCGCAGGTTCCACAGATACGCAGTATTTT.

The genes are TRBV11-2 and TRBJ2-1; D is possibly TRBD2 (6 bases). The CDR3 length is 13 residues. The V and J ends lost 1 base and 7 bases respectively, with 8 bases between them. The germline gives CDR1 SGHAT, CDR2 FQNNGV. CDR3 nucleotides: TGTGCCAGCAGCTTAGTACTAGCTAATGAGCAGTTCTTC. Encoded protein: CASSLVLANEQFF.

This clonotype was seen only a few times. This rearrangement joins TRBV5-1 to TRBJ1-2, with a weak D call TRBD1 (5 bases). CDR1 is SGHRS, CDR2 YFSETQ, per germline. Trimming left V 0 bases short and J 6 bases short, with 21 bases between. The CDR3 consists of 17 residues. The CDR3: CASSLAPGFREIHGYTF. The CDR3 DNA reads TGCGCCAGCAGCTTGGCCCCCGGATTCAGGGAAATCCATGGCTACACCTTC.

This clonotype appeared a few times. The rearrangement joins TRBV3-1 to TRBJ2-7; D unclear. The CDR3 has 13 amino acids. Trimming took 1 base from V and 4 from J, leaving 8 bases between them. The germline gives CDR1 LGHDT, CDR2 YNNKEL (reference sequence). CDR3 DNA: TGTGCCAGCAGCCAAGGTATGTGGTACGAGCAGTACTTC. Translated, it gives CASSQGMWYEQYF.

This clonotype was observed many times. The CDR3 is CASSLGTSGGAETQYF. CDR3 coding DNA: TGTGCCAGCAGCTTAGGGACTAGCGGGGGGGCTGAGACCCAGTACTTC. The rearrangement links TRBV7-2 to TRBJ2-5; TRBD2 aligns across 15 bases. The CDR3 extends over 16 amino acids. The junction had 2 bases not matched to a gene; V was cut back by 1 base and J by 5 bases. Germline V gene data show CDR1 as SGHTA and CDR2 as FQGNSA.

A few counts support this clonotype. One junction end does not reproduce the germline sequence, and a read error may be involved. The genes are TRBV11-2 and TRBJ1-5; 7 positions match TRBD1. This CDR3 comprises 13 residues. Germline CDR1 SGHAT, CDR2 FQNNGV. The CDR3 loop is CASSHDRAQSQHF. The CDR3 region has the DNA TGTGCCAGCAGCCATGACAGGGCTCAGTCCCAGCATTTT.

The CDR3, as DNA: TGTGCCAGCAGCGGGGGGACAGGGAACACCGGGGAGCTGTTTTTT. Translating gives CASSGGTGNTGELFF. The chain recombines TRBV5-4 with TRBJ2-2; TRBD1 aligns across 8 bases. V lost 4 bases to trimming and J lost 1 base; unmatched junction nucleotides: 3. This CDR3 contains 15 residues. Germline V CDR1 and CDR2: SGHNT, YYREEE (reference sequence).

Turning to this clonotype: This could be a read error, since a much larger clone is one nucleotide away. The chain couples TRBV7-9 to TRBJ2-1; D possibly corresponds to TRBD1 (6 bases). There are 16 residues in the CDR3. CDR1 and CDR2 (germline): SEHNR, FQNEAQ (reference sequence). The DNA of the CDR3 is TGTGCCTGCAGCTTGAAGAGGTCGTCAGGGGCCGATGAGCAGTTCTTC. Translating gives CACSLKRSSGADEQFF.

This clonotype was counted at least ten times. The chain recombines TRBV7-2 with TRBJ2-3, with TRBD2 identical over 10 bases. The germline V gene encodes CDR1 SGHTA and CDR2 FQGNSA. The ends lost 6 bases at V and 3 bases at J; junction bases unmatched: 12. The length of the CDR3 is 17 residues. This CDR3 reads CASSSSPLAGATDTQYF. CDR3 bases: TGTGCCAGCAGTTCGTCTCCGCTAGCGGGGGCAACAGATACGCAGTATTTT.

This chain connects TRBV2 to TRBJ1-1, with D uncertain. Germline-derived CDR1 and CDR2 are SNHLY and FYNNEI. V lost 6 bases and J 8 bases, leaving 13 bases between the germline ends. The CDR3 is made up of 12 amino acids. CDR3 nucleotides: TGTGCCAGCAGCTCGACATATCCAGAAGCTTTCTTT. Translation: CASSSTYPEAFF.

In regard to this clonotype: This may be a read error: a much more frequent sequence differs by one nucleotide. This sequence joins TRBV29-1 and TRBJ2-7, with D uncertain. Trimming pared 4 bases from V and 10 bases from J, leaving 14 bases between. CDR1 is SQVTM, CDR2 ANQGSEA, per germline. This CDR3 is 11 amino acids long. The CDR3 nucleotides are TGCAGCGTTGGGTTGGAAGAGGCCCAGTACTTC. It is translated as CSVGLEEAQYF.

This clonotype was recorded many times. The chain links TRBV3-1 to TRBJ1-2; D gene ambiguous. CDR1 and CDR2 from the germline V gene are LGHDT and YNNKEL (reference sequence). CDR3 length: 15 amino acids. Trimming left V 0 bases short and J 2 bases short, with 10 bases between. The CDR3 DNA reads TGTGCCAGCAGCCAAGATCGGAGAGCGAACTATGGCTACACCTTC. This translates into CASSQDRRANYGYTF.